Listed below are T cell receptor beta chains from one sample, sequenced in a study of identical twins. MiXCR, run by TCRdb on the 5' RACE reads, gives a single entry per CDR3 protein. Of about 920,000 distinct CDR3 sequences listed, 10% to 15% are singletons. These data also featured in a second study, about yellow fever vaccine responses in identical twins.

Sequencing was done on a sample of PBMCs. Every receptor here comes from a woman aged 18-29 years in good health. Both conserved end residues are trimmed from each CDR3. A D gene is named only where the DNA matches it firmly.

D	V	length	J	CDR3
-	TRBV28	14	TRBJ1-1	ASSFSGARGATEAF
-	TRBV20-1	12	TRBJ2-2	SATRDGNTGELF
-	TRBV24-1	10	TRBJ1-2	ATSDEIYGYT
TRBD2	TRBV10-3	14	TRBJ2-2	ASKLAGGNTPGELF
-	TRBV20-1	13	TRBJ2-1	SASSQPIIINEQF
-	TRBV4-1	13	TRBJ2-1	ASSQNYISYNEQF
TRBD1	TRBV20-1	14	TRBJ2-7	SARDRTGGNTGEQY
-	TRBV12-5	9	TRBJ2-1	ASGPDHEQF
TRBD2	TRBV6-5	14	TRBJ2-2	ASSYSNRGDTGELF
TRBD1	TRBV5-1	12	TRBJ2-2	ASSFDRGPGELF
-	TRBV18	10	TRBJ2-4	ASSPEWNIQY
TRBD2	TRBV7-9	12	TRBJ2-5	ASSVTSGGETQY
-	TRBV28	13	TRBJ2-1	ASSQGQRLNNEQF
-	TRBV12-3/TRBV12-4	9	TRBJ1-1	ASKGGTEAF
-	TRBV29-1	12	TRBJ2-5	SVPSLAVQETQY
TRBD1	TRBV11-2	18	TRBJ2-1	ASSFPAGTGISLTYNEQF
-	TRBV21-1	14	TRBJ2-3	ASSKAWGPSTDTQY
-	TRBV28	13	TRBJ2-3	ASSRPGWSADTQY
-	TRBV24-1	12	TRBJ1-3	ATSGQNSGNTIY
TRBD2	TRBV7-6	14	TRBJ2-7	ASSHPTTSGSHEQY
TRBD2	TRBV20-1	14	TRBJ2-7	SATGTSGSSTDEQY
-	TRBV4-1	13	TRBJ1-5	ASSQGLDSNQPQH
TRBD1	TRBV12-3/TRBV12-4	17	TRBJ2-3	ASSLLRFEGAFPTDTQY
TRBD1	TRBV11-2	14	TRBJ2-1	ASSSVAGTGIDEQF
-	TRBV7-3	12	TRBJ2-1	ASSLNEVDNEQF
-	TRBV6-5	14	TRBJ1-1	ASNFRKGHPNTEAF
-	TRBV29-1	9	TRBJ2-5	SVRWGETQY
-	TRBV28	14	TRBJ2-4	ASSSRDASAKNIQY
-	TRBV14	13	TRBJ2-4	ASSQERGVKNIQY
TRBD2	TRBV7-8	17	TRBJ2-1	ASSLALPQAGASYNEQF
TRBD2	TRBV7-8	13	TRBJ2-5	ASSRNLGTKETQY
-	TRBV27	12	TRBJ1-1	ASSSDSRTTEAF
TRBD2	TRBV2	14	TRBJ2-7	ASSRPPSGNSYEQY
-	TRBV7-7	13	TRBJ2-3	ASSSSWGSTDTQY
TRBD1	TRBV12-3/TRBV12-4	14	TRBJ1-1	ASSSNPHRGNTEAF
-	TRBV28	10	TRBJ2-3	ASSLGHHTQY
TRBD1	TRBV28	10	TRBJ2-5	ASGDSKETQY
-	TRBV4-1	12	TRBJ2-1	ASQGREFSNEQF
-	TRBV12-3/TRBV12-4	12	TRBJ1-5	ASSFGRNNQPQH
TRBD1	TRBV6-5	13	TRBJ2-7	ASSSEGTGVVEQY
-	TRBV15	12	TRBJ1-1	ATSRVAMNTEAF
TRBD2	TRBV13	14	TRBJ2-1	ASSSGWSGIYNEQF